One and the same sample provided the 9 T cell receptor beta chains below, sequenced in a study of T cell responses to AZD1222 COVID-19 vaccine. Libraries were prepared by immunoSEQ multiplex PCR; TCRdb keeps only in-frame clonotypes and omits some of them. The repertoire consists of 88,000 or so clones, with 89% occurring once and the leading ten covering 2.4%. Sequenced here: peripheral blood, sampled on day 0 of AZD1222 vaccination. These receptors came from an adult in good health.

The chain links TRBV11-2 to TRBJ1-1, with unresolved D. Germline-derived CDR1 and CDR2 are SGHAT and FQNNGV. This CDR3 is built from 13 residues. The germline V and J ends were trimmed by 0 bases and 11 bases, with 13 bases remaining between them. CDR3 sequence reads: CASSLDMRLSAFF. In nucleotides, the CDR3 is TGTGCCAGCAGCTTAGATATGAGGCTATCCGCTTTCTTT. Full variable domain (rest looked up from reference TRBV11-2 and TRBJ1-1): EAGVAQSPRYKIIEKRQSVAFWCNPISGHATLYWYQQILGQGPKLLIQFQNNGVVDDSQLPKDRFSAERLKGVDSTLKIQPAKLEDSAVYLCASSLDMRLSAFFGQGTRLTVV.

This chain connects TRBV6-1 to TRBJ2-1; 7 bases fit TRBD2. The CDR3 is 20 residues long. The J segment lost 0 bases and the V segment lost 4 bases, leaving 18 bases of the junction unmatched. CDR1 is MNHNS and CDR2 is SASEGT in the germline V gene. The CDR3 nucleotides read TGTGCCAGCAGTGGGGACCTGGCTCGCGGGAGTTGGAGCTCCTACAATGAGCAGTTCTTC. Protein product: CASSGDLARGSWSSYNEQFF.

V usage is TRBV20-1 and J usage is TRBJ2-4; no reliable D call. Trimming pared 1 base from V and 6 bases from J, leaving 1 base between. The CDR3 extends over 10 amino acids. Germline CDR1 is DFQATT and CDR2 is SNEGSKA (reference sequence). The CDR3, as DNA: TGCAGTGCTAGAGCAAACATTCAGTACTTC. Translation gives CSARANIQYF.

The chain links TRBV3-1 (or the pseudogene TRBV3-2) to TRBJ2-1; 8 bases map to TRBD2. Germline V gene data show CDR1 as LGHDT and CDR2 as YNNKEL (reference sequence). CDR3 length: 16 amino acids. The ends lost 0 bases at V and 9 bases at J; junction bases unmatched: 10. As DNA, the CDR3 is TGTGCCAGCAGCCAAGATTCGGGAGGGCCTACGGGTGAGCAGTTCTTC. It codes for CASSQDSGGPTGEQFF.

CDR3 coding DNA: TGTGCCAGCAGCTTGGATCGACGGGGGACCTACGAGCAGTACTTC. It is translated as CASSLDRRGTYEQYF. V gene TRBV5-5 combines with J gene TRBJ2-7; D is perhaps TRBD2 (6 bases). CDR1 and CDR2 from the germline V gene are SGHKS and YYEKEE (reference sequence). The CDR3 loop spans 15 amino acids. V dropped 0 bases and J dropped 2 bases, with 12 bases sitting between them. The full variable domain, its missing parts supplied by reference TRBV5-5 and TRBJ2-7, is DAGVTQSPTHLIKTRGQQVTLRCSPISGHKSVSWYQQVLGQGPQFIFQYYEKEERGRGNFPDRFSARQFPNYSSELNVNALLLGDSALYLCASSLDRRGTYEQYFGPGTRLTVT.

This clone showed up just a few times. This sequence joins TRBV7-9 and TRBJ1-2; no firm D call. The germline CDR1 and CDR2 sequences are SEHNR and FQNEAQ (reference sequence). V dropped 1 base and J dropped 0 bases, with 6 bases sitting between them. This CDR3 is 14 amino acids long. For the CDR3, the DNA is TGTGCCAGCAGCTTAGAACAACCTAACTATGGCTACACCTTC. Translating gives CASSLEQPNYGYTF.

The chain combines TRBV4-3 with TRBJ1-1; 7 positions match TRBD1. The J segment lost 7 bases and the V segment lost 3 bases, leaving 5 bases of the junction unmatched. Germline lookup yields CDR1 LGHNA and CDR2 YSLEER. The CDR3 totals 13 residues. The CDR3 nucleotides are TGCGCCAGCAGCCACTCCGACAGGGTTGAAGCTTTCTTT. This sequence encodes CASSHSDRVEAFF.

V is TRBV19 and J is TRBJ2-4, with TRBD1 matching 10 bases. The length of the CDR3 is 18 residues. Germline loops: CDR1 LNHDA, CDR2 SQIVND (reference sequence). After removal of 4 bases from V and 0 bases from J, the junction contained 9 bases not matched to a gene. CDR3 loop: CASSSGTGDLLAKNIQYF. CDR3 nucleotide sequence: TGTGCCAGTAGTAGCGGGACAGGGGATCTTTTAGCCAAAAACATTCAGTACTTC.

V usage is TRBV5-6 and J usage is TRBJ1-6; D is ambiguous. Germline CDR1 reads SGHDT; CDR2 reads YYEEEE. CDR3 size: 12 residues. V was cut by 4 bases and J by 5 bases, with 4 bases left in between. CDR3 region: CASSQNNSPLHF. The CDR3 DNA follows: TGTGCCAGCAGCCAAAATAATTCACCCCTCCACTTT.